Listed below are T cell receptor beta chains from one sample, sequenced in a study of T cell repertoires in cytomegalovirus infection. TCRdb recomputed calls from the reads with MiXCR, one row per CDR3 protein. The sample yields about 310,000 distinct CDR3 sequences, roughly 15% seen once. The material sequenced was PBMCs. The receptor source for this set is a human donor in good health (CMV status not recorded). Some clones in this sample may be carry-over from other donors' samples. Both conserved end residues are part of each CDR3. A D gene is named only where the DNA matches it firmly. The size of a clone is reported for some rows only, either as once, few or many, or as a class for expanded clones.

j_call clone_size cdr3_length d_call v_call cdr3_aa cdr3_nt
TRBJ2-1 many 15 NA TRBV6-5 CASSRTAYSYNEQFF TGTGCCAGCAGTCGGACGGCATACTCCTACAATGAGCAGTTCTTC
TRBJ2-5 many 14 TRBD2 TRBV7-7 CASGLAGGQETQYF TGTGCTAGCGGACTAGCGGGGGGGCAAGAGACCCAGTACTTC
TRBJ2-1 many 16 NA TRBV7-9 CASSLETGTLNNEQFF TGTGCCAGCAGCTTAGAGACAGGTACCCTAAACAATGAGCAGTTCTTC
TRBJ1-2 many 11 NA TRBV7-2 CASSFSYGYTF TGTGCCAGCAGCTTTTCCTATGGCTACACCTTC
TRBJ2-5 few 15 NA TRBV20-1 CSAREAEQGRGTQYF TGCAGTGCTAGAGAGGCCGAACAGGGTAGGGGGACCCAGTACTTC
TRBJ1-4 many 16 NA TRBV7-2 CASSHITGKANEKLFF TGTGCCAGCAGCCATATCACAGGGAAGGCTAATGAAAAACTGTTTTTT
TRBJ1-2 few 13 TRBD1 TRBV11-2 CASSSTGGVGYTF TGTGCCAGCAGCTCGACAGGGGGAGTCGGCTACACCTTC
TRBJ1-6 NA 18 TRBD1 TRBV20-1 CSARGGMTGSSYNSPLHF TGCAGTGCTAGAGGGGGGATGACAGGGAGCTCCTATAATTCACCCCTCCACTTT
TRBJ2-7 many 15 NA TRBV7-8 CASSSQRGNPGEQYF TGTGCCAGCAGCTCACAGAGGGGGAACCCGGGAGAGCAGTACTTC
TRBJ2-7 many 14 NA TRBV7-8 CASSLGDLFYEQYF TGTGCCAGCAGCTTAGGAGATCTGTTCTACGAGCAGTACTTC
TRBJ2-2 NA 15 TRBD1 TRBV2 CASSENRQGAGELFF TGTGCCAGCAGTGAAAACCGACAGGGGGCCGGGGAGCTGTTTTTT
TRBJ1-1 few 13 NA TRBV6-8 CASTSWGDTEAFF TGTGCCAGCACCTCCTGGGGGGACACTGAAGCTTTCTTT
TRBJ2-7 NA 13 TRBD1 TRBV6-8 CASVETGYYEQYF TGTGCCAGCGTCGAGACAGGGTACTACGAGCAGTACTTC
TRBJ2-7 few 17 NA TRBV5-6 CASSYYDGSTVSHEQYF TGTGCCAGCAGCTACTACGACGGGTCTACGGTAAGCCACGAGCAGTACTTC
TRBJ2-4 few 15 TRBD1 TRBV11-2 CASSFLAAGGDIQYF TGTGCCAGCAGCTTCCTCGCGGCAGGGGGAGACATTCAGTACTTC
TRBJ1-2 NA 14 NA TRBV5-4 CASSERLAGRGYTF TGTGCCAGCAGTGAACGGCTGGCGGGGCGCGGCTACACCTTC
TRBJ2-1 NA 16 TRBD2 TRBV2 CASRDSWRGRNNEQFF TGTGCCAGCAGGGATTCCTGGCGGGGGAGGAACAATGAGCAGTTCTTC
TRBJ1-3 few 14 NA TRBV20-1 CSAARTVSGNTIYF TGCAGTGCGGCGAGGACGGTCTCTGGAAACACCATATATTTT
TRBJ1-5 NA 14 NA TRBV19 CASSPQWGNQPQHF TGTGCCAGTAGTCCCCAGTGGGGGAATCAGCCCCAGCATTTT
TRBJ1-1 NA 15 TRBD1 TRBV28 CASNPQGAGDTEAFF TGTGCCAGCAACCCCCAGGGGGCAGGAGACACTGAAGCTTTCTTT
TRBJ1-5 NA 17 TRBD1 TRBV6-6 CASSYASGDRGRQPQHF TGTGCCAGCAGTTACGCCTCCGGAGACAGGGGGCGCCAGCCCCAGCATTTT
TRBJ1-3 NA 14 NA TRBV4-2 CASSRRDGRDTIYF TGTGCCAGCAGCCGCCGGGACGGACGAGACACCATATATTTT
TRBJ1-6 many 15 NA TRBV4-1 CASTGGNGYNSPLHF TGCGCCAGCACGGGGGGGAACGGCTATAATTCACCCCTCCACTTT
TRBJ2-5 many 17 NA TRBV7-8 CASSHGAWGEYQETQYF TGTGCCAGCAGCCATGGGGCCTGGGGGGAGTACCAAGAGACCCAGTACTTC
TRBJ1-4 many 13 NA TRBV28 CASQDPNKEKLFF TGTGCCAGCCAGGACCCTAACAAAGAAAAACTGTTTTTT
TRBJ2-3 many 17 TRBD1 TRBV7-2 CASSSPTQGARTDTQYF TGTGCCAGCAGCTCACCCACACAGGGGGCCAGGACAGATACGCAGTATTTT
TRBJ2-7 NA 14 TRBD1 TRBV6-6 CASSLWGQGREQYF TGTGCCAGCAGCCTGTGGGGACAGGGGCGCGAGCAGTACTTC
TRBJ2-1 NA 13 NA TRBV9 CASSVGTGNEQFF TGTGCCAGCAGCGTCGGGACGGGCAATGAGCAGTTCTTC
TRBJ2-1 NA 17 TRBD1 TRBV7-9 CASSSSHGTGGYNEQFF TGTGCCAGCAGCTCATCTCATGGGACAGGGGGCTACAATGAGCAGTTCTTC
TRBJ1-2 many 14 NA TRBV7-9 CASSLEAGNYGYTF TGTGCCAGCAGTTTAGAGGCGGGGAACTATGGCTACACCTTC
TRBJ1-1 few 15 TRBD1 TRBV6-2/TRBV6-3 CASSYTRTGGTEAFF TGTGCCAGCAGTTACACCCGGACAGGGGGCACTGAAGCTTTCTTT
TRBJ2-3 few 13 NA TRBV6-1 CASNTQREDTQYF TGTGCCAGCAATACCCAAAGGGAGGATACGCAGTATTTT
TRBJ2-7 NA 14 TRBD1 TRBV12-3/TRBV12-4 CASRGRGQFYEQYF TGTGCCAGCAGGGGACGGGGACAGTTCTACGAGCAGTACTTC
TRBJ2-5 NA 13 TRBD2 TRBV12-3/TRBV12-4 CASRYGTSGGLVF TGTGCCAGCAGATACGGGACTAGCGGGGGCCTGGTCTTC
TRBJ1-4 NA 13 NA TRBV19 CASNPLSGEKLFF TGTGCCAGTAACCCTCTGAGCGGGGAAAAACTGTTTTTT
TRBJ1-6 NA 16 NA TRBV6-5 CASSLYGQTYNSPLHF TGTGCCAGCAGTCTTTACGGACAAACCTATAATTCACCCCTCCACTTT
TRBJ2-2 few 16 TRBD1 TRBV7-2 CASSLDTGESVGELFF TGTGCCAGCAGCTTAGATACAGGGGAATCCGTCGGGGAGCTGTTTTTT
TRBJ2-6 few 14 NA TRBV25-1 CASAAASGANVLTF TGTGCCAGCGCCGCAGCATCTGGGGCCAACGTCCTGACTTTC
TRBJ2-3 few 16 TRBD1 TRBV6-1 CASSEVGDRGVDTQYF TGTGCCAGCAGTGAAGTAGGGGACAGGGGAGTAGATACGCAGTATTTT
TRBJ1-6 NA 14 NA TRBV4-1 CASSQDSRHSPLHF TGCGCCAGCAGCCAAGATTCGCGTCATTCACCCCTCCACTTT
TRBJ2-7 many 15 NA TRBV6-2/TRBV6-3 CASSQPGRVTYEQYF TGTGCCAGCAGCCAACCGGGACGGGTAACCTACGAGCAGTACTTC
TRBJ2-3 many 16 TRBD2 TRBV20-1 CSARIAGGPLTDTQYF TGCAGTGCTAGAATAGCGGGGGGGCCTCTCACAGATACGCAGTATTTT
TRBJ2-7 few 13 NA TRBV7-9 CASRLDGTYEQYF TGTGCCAGCAGATTAGACGGCACCTACGAGCAGTACTTC
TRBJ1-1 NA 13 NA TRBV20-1 CSARRDMNTEAFF TGCAGTGCTAGAAGGGATATGAACACTGAAGCTTTCTTT
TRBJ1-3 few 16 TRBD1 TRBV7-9 CASSLLGQSSGNTIYF TGTGCCAGCAGCTTATTGGGACAGAGCTCTGGAAACACCATATATTTT
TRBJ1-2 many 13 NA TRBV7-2 CASSSSRNHGYTF TGTGCCAGCAGCTCGTCTCGGAACCATGGCTACACCTTC
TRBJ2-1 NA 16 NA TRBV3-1 CASSQGGGLSYNEQFF TGTGCCAGCAGCCAGGGCGGGGGCCTCTCCTACAATGAGCAGTTCTTC
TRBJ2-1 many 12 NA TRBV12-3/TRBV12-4 CASRPVDTEQFF TGTGCCAGCAGGCCTGTGGATACGGAGCAGTTCTTC
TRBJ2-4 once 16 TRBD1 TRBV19 CASSSGGQVTKNIQYF TGTGCCAGTAGTAGTGGCGGACAGGTGACCAAAAACATTCAGTACTTC
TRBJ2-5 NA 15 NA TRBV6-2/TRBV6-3 CASSAYREYQETQYF TGTGCCAGCAGTGCCTACCGGGAGTACCAAGAGACCCAGTACTTC
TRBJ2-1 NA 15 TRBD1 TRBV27 CASNKQGGKYNEQFF TGTGCCAGCAACAAACAGGGGGGAAAGTACAATGAGCAGTTCTTC
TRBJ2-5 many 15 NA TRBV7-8 CASSLAGGFQETQYF TGTGCCAGCAGCTTAGCAGGTGGATTCCAAGAGACCCAGTACTTC
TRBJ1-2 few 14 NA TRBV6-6 CASSYRQGDYGYTF TGTGCCAGCAGTTACCGGCAGGGAGACTATGGCTACACCTTC
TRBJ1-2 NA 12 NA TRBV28 CASGSGIAGYTF TGTGCCAGCGGTTCTGGGATCGCTGGCTACACCTTC
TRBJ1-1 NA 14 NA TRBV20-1 CRARAGPPSTEAFF TGCAGAGCTAGAGCGGGGCCTCCGAGCACTGAAGCTTTCTTT
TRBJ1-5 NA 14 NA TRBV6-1 CASRETGGGQPQHF TGTGCCAGCAGAGAAACCGGAGGGGGTCAGCCCCAGCATTTT
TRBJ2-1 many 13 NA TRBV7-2 CATRTSSYNEQFF TGTGCCACCAGGACGAGCTCCTACAATGAGCAGTTCTTC